Following are 23 T cell receptor beta chains from one sample sequenced in a study of shared T cell receptors in the human thymus. Sequencing used immunoSEQ multiplex PCR; TCRdb keeps in-frame clones, though not all of them. The data hold approximately 490,000 clones, with around 78% observed a single time. This sample also belongs to another study, concerning human thymus T cells.

The specimen was thymocytes. The receptor source for this set is a boy younger than two with a congenital heart defect.

A single count supports this clone. The genes are TRBV27 and TRBJ1-5, with D perhaps TRBD1 (6 bases). This CDR3 region has 14 residues. V gave up 4 bases and J gave up 2 bases, with 9 bases separating them. The V gene's germline CDR1 is MNHEY and CDR2 SMNVEV (reference sequence). CDR3 region: CASSSGDRNQPQHF. The CDR3, as DNA: TGTGCCAGCAGTTCAGGGGATCGCAATCAGCCCCAGCATTTT.

The chain combines TRBV2 with TRBJ1-2; D might be TRBD1 (5 bases). The V end lost 10 bases, the J end lost 0 bases, and 15 bases lay between the germline ends. The CDR3 is 14 amino acids. In germline, CDR1 is SNHLY, CDR2 FYNNEI. This CDR3 is CATVQERPNYGYTF. The CDR3 DNA reads TGTGCCACCGTACAGGAGAGACCTAACTATGGCTACACCTTC.

V gene TRBV14 combines with J gene TRBJ2-7, with a possible D match to TRBD1 (6 bases). This CDR3 is 19 amino acids long. Germline assignment: CDR1 SGHDN and CDR2 FVKESK. V lost 0 bases and J 2 bases, leaving 23 bases between the germline ends. Here the CDR3 DNA reads TGTGCCAGCAGCCAAGACAAGCACAGGGTATCCATAACCCCCTACGAGCAGTACTTC. It is translated as CASSQDKHRVSITPYEQYF.

The chain joins TRBV29-1 to TRBJ2-1; a weak D match, TRBD1 (6 bases). This CDR3 is 15 amino acids long. CDR1 SQVTM and CDR2 ANQGSEA come from the germline V gene. V was cut by 4 bases and J by 1 base, with 14 bases left in between. The CDR3 nucleotides read TGCAGCGTTGTGGGTATGGACAGATCCTACAATGAGCAGTTCTTC. Translation gives CSVVGMDRSYNEQFF.

This clone turned up a few times. The rearrangement links TRBV5-6 to TRBJ2-7; the D gene is possibly TRBD1 (6 bases). The V gene lost 4 bases and the J gene lost 2 bases, with 19 bases spanning the gap. Germline values: CDR1 SGHDT, CDR2 YYEEEE. The CDR3 spans 16 residues. The chain's CDR3 is CASSKIRDTRPYEQYF. CDR3 coding DNA: TGTGCCAGCAGCAAAATCCGGGACACCCGACCCTACGAGCAGTACTTC.

This rearrangement joins TRBV14 to TRBJ2-7; D perhaps matches TRBD1 (6 bases). The CDR3 contains 14 residues. The V end lost 4 bases, the J end lost 3 bases, and 13 bases lay between the germline ends. Per the germline V gene, CDR1 is SGHDN and CDR2 is FVKESK. CDR3 in amino acids: CASSRGPRVYEQYF. CDR3 DNA sequence: TGTGCCAGCAGCCGGGGGCCCAGGGTCTACGAGCAGTACTTC.

The CDR3 sequence is CASSLRVLGQSHKARSDTQYF. The DNA of the CDR3 is TGCGCCAGCAGCTTGAGAGTGCTCGGACAATCTCACAAGGCCCGTTCAGATACGCAGTATTTT. The chain employs TRBV5-1 and TRBJ2-3, with D tentatively TRBD1 (5 bases). V was shortened by 1 base and J by 4 bases, with 31 bases between the two germline ends. Germline V gives CDR1 SGHRS, CDR2 YFSETQ. CDR3 length: 21 amino acids.

V and J are TRBV6-6 and TRBJ1-4; a weak D match, TRBD1 (6 bases). Trimming took off 2 bases at V and 7 bases at J, with 14 bases between the two ends. Germline assignment: CDR1 MNHNY and CDR2 SVGAGI (reference sequence). CDR3 size: 15 residues. This CDR3 is CASSYGQRGGEKLFF. The CDR3 nucleotides read TGTGCCAGCAGTTACGGCCAGAGGGGGGGTGAAAAACTGTTTTTT.

This chain joins TRBV21-1 and TRBJ2-7; the table assigns TRBD2, which was not confirmed against the DNA. TRBV21-1 is recorded as a pseudogene. This CDR3 region has 15 residues. This chain's CDR3 is CASSKGGFPLDEQYF. CDR3 nucleotide sequence: TGTGCCAGCAGCAAAGGCGGATTCCCCTTGGACGAGCAGTACTTC.

This clone came up once. An end of the junction differs from the germline gene, which may be a read error. V and J are TRBV27 and TRBJ1-1; 7 bases are shared with TRBD1. Germline V gene sequence: CDR1 MNHEY, CDR2 SMNVEV (reference sequence). This CDR3 region has 15 residues. The CDR3 protein is CASSLSEGAATEAFF. For the CDR3, the DNA is TGTGCCAGCAGTCTATCCGAGGGGGCGGCCACTGAAGCTTTCTTT.

The rearrangement links TRBV2 to TRBJ2-7, with TRBD2 identical over 8 bases. This CDR3 is built from 14 residues. The germline V gene encodes CDR1 SNHLY and CDR2 FYNNEI. The trim removed 4 bases at V and 5 bases at J, leaving 7 bases unmatched. This CDR3 reads CASSASGSTHEQYF. The CDR3, as DNA: TGTGCCAGCAGTGCAAGCGGGAGTACCCACGAGCAGTACTTC.

This clone was observed a few times. The chain links TRBV5-4 to TRBJ2-2, with TRBD1 matching over 8 bases. CDR1 is SGHNT, CDR2 YYREEE, per germline (reference sequence). Trimming at V came to 0 bases and at J to 6 bases, leaving 16 bases not matched to a gene. This CDR3 is built from 19 residues. CDR3 in amino acids: CASSLGLGNRGNHSGELFF. The CDR3 DNA follows: TGTGCCAGCAGCTTGGGGTTGGGGAACAGGGGGAACCACTCCGGGGAGCTGTTTTTT. Variable domain in full (rest from reference TRBV5-4 and TRBJ2-2): ETGVTQSPTHLIKTRGQQVTLRCSSQSGHNTVSWYQQALGQGPQFIFQYYREEENGRGNFPPRFSGLQFPNYSSELNVNALELDDSALYLCASSLGLGNRGNHSGELFFGEGSRLTVL.

The V and J genes are TRBV27 and TRBJ1-2; D ambiguous. The CDR3 runs to 16 residues. V shed 0 bases and J shed 1 base, with 12 bases lying between them. The germline V gene encodes CDR1 MNHEY and CDR2 SMNVEV (reference sequence). The CDR3 sequence: CASSLSSSGLNYGYTF. The CDR3 DNA follows: TGTGCCAGCAGTTTATCGAGTTCAGGACTTAACTATGGCTACACCTTC.

The chain carries TRBV28 and TRBJ2-1; the D gene is possibly TRBD2 (6 bases). Germline CDR1 is MDHEN and CDR2 is SYDVKM. This CDR3 is 18 amino acids long. The V end lost 3 bases, the J end lost 4 bases, and 22 bases lay between the germline ends. CDR3: CASSFHRDSLSGYNEQFF. The DNA for the CDR3 is TGTGCCAGCAGTTTCCACCGGGACTCTCTTTCGGGTTACAATGAGCAGTTCTTC.

The chain couples TRBV29-1 to TRBJ2-5, with a weak D call TRBD2 (5 bases). Germline CDR1 reads SQVTM; CDR2 reads ANQGSEA. The V and J ends lost 1 base and 5 bases respectively, with 17 bases between them. This CDR3 contains 15 residues. CDR3 sequence reads: CSVEVAKGRRETQYF. The CDR3 nucleotides are TGCAGCGTTGAAGTGGCGAAGGGAAGGAGGGAGACCCAGTACTTC.

The chain uses TRBV10-1 and TRBJ2-1, with D maybe TRBD1 (6 bases). The CDR3 has 19 amino acids. The V and J ends lost 0 bases and 5 bases respectively, with 23 bases between them. Germline CDR1 reads WNHNN; CDR2 reads SYGVQD (reference sequence). The CDR3 DNA sequence: TGCGCCAGCAGTGAGTCGATAACAGGGCCACACACCCCCCACAATGAGCAGTTCTTC. It yields the protein CASSESITGPHTPHNEQFF.

This clone was counted between two and nine times. The V gene is TRBV28, the J gene TRBJ1-2; 7 bases align to TRBD1. The J segment lost 8 bases and the V segment lost 2 bases, leaving 2 bases of the junction unmatched. The germline V gene encodes CDR1 MDHEN and CDR2 SYDVKM. The CDR3 is 12 amino acids. The CDR3 reads CASSLRGPGYTF. CDR3 coding DNA: TGTGCCAGCAGTTTAAGGGGGCCGGGCTACACCTTC.

V gene TRBV4-3 combines with J gene TRBJ1-5; 9 bases align to TRBD1. This CDR3 has 15 amino acids. Germline V lookup: CDR1 LGHNA, CDR2 YSLEER. V shed 3 bases, J shed 4 bases, and the junction held 4 bases outside the gene matches. In nucleotides, the CDR3 is TGCGCCAGCAGCCAGGACAGGGGACGGAATCAGCCCCAGCATTTT. This codes for CASSQDRGRNQPQHF.

In its sample, this clone was seen once. The chain employs TRBV4-3 and TRBJ2-1, with 9 bases aligning to TRBD1. Trimming at V came to 3 bases and at J to 4 bases, leaving 10 bases not matched to a gene. The V gene's germline CDR1 is LGHNA and CDR2 YSLEER. This CDR3 spans 17 amino acids. CDR3: CASSQNWMTGGYNEQFF. The CDR3 DNA follows: TGCGCCAGCAGCCAGAATTGGATGACAGGGGGTTACAATGAGCAGTTCTTC.

This chain connects TRBV15 to TRBJ2-2, with a weak D call TRBD2 (5 bases). Trimming removed 1 base at V and 4 bases at J, with 13 bases between. CDR1 LNHNV and CDR2 YYDKDF come from the germline V gene (reference sequence). The CDR3 has 16 amino acids. CDR3 sequence reads: CATSRGPTGSTGELFF. CDR3 nucleotides: TGTGCCACCAGCAGAGGACCTACGGGGAGCACCGGGGAGCTGTTTTTT.

The chain uses TRBV4-2 and TRBJ2-3, with TRBD2 identical over 11 bases. The V gene end was trimmed by 5 bases and the J gene end by 4 bases; junction bases not matched to a gene: 11. The CDR3 contains 17 residues. The V gene's germline CDR1 is LGHNA and CDR2 YNFKEQ. CDR3 DNA sequence: TGTGCCAGCAGCGCCTATTGGACTAGCGGGCCCCCAGATACGCAGTATTTT. It is translated as CASSAYWTSGPPDTQYF.

This rearrangement joins TRBV27 to TRBJ2-1; 8 bases map to TRBD2. With 3 bases clipped from V and 7 bases from J, the junction kept 14 bases outside the gene matches. CDR3 length equals 17 residues. Per germline, CDR1 MNHEY and CDR2 SMNVEV (reference sequence). The CDR3 loop reads CASSFRRAGGLGNEQFF. The DNA of the CDR3 is TGTGCCAGCAGTTTTAGGCGGGCGGGAGGTTTAGGGAATGAGCAGTTCTTC.

V and J are TRBV28 and TRBJ1-5; 10 bases align to TRBD1. V was pared by 5 bases and J by 2 bases, with 6 bases of the junction left unmatched. CDR1 is MDHEN, CDR2 SYDVKM, per germline. The CDR3 extends over 16 amino acids. The CDR3 is CASSTPGTGGNQPQHF. In DNA form, the CDR3 reads TGTGCCAGCAGTACTCCGGGGACAGGGGGCAATCAGCCCCAGCATTTT.